This TCR beta chain was sequenced during a study of blood T cell repertoires in COVID-19. Study information: Samples representing acute and convalescent COVID-19 were sourced from the United States, Italy and Spain. Sources were T cells, B-cell-depleted T cells, or PBMCs; the material itself was cDNA or gDNA.

Trimming removed 4 bases at V and 5 bases at J, with 17 bases between. The CDR3 sequence is 15 residues long. Germline CDR1 and CDR2: SGHVS and FNYEAQ. Source study methods: Reference gene primer amplification gave estimated nucleated cell counts. Generated by immunoSEQ multiplex PCR, the TCRdb table keeps only in-frame clones and is missing some. D and trimming come from the DNA, and the V and J calls and clone size come from that table. The sample has roughly 190,000 clones; more than 75% are singletons. Specimen: peripheral blood. This clonotype was obtained from a human donor in a cohort sampled during active COVID-19. V is TRBV7-6 and J is TRBJ1-1; D perhaps matches TRBD1 (5 bases). The DNA for the CDR3 is TGTGCCAGCAGCTCCCCCGGATGGGGGAGGACTGAAGCTTTCTTT. It codes for CASSSPGWGRTEAFF. The whole variable domain, filled in from reference TRBV7-6 and TRBJ1-1, reads GAGVSQSPRYKVTKRGQDVALRCDPISGHVSLYWYRQALGQGPEFLTYFNYEAQQDKSGLPNDRFSAERPEGSISTLTIQRTEQRDSAMYRCASSSPGWGRTEAFFGQGTRLTVV.